The clone carrying this T cell receptor beta chain was found a few times. What it binds is not known. CDR3 size: 15 residues. CDR1 SGHNT and CDR2 YYREEE come from the germline V gene (reference sequence). Trimming cost V 2 bases and J 1 base, with 11 bases left between them. These data are taken from a study of beta chain features in type 1 diabetes. The whole isolated RNA underwent reverse transcription, so sequencing captured expressed TCRB transcripts. Profiled with immunoSEQ multiplex PCR; TCRdb holds only in-frame clones, not every one. The sample consists of around 360,000 clones, about 12% of them appearing once. Regarding the study as a whole: Type 1 diabetes patients showed a moderate but significant shortening of TCRB CDR3s in all four CD4+ subsets.

Sequencing was performed on naive CD4+ T cells from blood. This rearrangement joins TRBV5-4 to TRBJ2-3; a possible D gene is TRBD1 (6 bases). The clonotype originates from a young woman with type 1 diabetes. The CDR3 DNA reads TGTGCCAGCAGCTTCGCAGGGGCCGGCACAGATACGCAGTATTTT. It specifies CASSFAGAGTDTQYF.